This TCR beta chain was observed in a study of blood T cell repertoires in COVID-19. Germline values: CDR1 SGHRS, CDR2 YFSETQ. The CDR3 is 16 amino acids. Unmatched junction bases numbered 2, after V lost 1 base and J lost 2 bases. In the original workflow: Reference gene primers were amplified, and this amplification served to estimate nucleated cell counts. Assay: immunoSEQ multiplex PCR; the TCRdb copy retains only in-frame clones and omits some. V and J calls and clone size come straight from that table; D and trimming were deduced from the DNA. The sample contains hundreds of thousands of clones, approximately 86% of which appear only once.

This sequence was found in a woman aged 25 to 39 who had recovered from COVID-19. The sample consisted of PBMCs or T cells enriched from blood (not recorded which). The J gene is TRBJ2-3, the V gene TRBV5-1; 12 bases align to TRBD2. The CDR3, as DNA: TGCGCCAGCAGCTTGAGACTAGCGGGAGACACAGATACGCAGTATTTT. Protein: CASSLRLAGDTDTQYF.